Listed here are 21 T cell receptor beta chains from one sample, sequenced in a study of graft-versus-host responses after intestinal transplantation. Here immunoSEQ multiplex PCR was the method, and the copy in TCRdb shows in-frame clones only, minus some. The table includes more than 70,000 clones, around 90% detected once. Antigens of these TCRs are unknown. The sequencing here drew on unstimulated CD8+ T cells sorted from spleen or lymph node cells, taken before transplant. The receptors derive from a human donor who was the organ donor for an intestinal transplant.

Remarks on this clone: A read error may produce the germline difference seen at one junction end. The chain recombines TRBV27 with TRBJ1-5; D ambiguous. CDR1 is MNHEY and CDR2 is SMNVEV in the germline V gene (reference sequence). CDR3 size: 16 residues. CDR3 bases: TGTGCCAGCAATTTATCGGGCAGCAGCATCGGTCAGCCCCAGCATTTT. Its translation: CASNLSGSSIGQPQHF.

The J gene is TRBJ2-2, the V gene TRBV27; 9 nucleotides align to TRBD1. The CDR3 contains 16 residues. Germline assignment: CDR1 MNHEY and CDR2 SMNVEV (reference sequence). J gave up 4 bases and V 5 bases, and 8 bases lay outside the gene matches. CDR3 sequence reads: CASSLRDRERTGELFF. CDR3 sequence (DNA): TGTGCCAGCAGTCTCCGGGACAGGGAGCGCACCGGGGAGCTGTTTTTT.

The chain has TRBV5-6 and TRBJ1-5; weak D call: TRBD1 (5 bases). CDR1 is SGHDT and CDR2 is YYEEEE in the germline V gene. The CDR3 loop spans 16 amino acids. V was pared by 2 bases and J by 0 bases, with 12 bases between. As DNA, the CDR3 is TGTGCCAGCAGCTTCGGCGGGACGGATAGCAATCAGCCCCAGCATTTT. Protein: CASSFGGTDSNQPQHF.

The CDR3 DNA reads TGTGGTGGGCGGATTGGACATAACACTGAAGCTTTCTTT. The encoded protein is CGGRIGHNTEAFF. The genes are TRBV6-6 and TRBJ1-1; TRBD1 might be the D (5 bases). The CDR3 is 13 amino acids. Germline CDR1 is MNHNY and CDR2 is SVGAGI (reference sequence).

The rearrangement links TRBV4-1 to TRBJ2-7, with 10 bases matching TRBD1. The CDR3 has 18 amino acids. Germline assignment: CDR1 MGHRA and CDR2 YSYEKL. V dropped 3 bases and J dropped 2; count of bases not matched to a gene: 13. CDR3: CASSQRLPGQGLTYEQYF. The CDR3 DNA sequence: TGCGCCAGCAGCCAGCGACTTCCGGGACAGGGGCTGACCTACGAGCAGTACTTC.

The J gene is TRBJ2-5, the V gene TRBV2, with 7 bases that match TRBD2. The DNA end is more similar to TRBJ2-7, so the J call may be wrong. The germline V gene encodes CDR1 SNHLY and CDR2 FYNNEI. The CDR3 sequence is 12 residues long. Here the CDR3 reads CASFGGINEQYF. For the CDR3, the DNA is TGTGCCAGCTTCGGGGGGATTAACGAGCAGTACTTC.

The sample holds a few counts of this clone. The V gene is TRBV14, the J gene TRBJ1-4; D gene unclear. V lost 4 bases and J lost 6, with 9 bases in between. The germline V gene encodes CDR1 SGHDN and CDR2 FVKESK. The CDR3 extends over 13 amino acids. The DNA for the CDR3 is TGTGCCAGCAGCCCCACCGGGGATGAAAAACTGTTTTTT. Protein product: CASSPTGDEKLFF.

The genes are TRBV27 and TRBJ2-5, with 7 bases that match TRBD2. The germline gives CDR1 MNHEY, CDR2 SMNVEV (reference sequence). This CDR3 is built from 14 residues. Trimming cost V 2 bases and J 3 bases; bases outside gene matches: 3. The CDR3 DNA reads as TGTGCCAGCAGTTTAGCGGGGGTGGAAGAGACCCAGTACTTC. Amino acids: CASSLAGVEETQYF.

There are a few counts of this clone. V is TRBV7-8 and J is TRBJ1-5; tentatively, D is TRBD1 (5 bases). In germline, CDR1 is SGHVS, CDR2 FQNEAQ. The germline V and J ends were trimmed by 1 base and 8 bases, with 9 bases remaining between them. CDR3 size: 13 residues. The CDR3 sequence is CASSLGQPEPQHF. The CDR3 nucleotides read TGTGCCAGCAGCTTAGGACAGCCGGAGCCCCAGCATTTT.

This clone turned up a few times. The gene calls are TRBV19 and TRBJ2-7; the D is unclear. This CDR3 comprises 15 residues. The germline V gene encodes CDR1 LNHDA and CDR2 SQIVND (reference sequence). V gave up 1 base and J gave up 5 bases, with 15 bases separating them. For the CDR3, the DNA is TGTGCCAGTAGTATAGGGTCAGGTTTTGGCCACGAGCAGTACTTC. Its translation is CASSIGSGFGHEQYF. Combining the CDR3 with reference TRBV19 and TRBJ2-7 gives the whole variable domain DGGITQSPKYLFRKEGQNVTLSCEQNLNHDAMYWYRQDPGQGLRLIYYSQIVNDFQKGDIAEGYSVSREKKESFPLTVTSAQKNPTAFYLCASSIGSGFGHEQYFGPGTRLTVT.

CDR3 region: CASSPDRGGRSPLHF. The CDR3, as DNA: TGTGCCAGCAGCCCCGACAGGGGAGGGCGTTCACCCCTCCACTTT. This chain uses TRBV28 with TRBJ1-6, with 8 bases that match TRBD1. The CDR3 is made up of 15 amino acids. Germline values: CDR1 MDHEN, CDR2 SYDVKM. The V gene end was trimmed by 6 bases and the J gene end by 9 bases; junction bases not matched to a gene: 10.

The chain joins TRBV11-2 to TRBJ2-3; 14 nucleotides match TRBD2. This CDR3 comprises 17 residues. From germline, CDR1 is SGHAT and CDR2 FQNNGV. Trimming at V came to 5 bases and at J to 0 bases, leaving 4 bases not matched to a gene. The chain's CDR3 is CASSTRLAGGSTDTQYF. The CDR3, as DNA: TGTGCCAGCAGCACCCGACTAGCGGGGGGGAGCACAGATACGCAGTATTTT.

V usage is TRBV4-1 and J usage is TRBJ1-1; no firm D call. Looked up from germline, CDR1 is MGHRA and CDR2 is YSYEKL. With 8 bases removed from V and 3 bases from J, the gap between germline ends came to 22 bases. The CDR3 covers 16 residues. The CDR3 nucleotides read TGCGCCAGCTCCCAACGACACTCGGGAGCGGACACTGAAGCTTTCTTT. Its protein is CASSQRHSGADTEAFF.

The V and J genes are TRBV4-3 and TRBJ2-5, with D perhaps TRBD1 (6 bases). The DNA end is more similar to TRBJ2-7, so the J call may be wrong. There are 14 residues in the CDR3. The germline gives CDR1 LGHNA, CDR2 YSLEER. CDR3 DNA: TGCGCCAGCAGCCAAGATATTACAGGGTACGAGCAGTACTTC. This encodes CASSQDITGYEQYF.

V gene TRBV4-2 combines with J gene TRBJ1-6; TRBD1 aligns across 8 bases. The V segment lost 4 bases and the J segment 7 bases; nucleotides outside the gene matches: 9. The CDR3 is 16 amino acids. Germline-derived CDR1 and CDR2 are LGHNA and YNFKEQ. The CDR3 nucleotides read TGTGCCAGCAGCCCCGCCGGACAGGGTAAAAATTCACCCCTCCACTTT. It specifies CASSPAGQGKNSPLHF.

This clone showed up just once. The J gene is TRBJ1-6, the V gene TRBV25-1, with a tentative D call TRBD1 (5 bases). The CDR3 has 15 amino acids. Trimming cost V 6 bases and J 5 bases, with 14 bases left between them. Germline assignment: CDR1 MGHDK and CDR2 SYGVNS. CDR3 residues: CASREIGADNSPLHF. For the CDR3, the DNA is TGTGCCAGCAGGGAGATTGGGGCGGATAATTCACCCCTCCACTTT.

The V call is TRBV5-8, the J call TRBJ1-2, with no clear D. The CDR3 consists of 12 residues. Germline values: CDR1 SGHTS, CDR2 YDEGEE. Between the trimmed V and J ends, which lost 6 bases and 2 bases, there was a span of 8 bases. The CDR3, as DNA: TGTGCCAGCACCCTGGGCAACTATGGCTACACCTTC. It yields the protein CASTLGNYGYTF.

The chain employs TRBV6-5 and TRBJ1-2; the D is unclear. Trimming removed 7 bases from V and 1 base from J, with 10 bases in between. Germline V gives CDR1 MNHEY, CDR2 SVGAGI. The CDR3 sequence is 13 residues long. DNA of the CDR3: TGTGCCAGCATTGGAGATTTTAACTATGGCTACACCTTC. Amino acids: CASIGDFNYGYTF.

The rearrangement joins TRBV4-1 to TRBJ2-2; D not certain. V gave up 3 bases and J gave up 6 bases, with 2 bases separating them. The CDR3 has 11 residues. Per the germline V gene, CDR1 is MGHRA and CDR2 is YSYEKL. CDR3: CASSHSGELFF. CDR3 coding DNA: TGCGCCAGCAGCCACTCCGGGGAGCTGTTTTTT.

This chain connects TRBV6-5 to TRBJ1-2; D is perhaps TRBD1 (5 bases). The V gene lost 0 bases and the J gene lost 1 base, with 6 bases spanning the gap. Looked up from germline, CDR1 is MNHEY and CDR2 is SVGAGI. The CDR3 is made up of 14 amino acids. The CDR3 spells CASSYSQGNYGYTF. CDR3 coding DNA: TGTGCCAGCAGTTACTCGCAGGGTAACTATGGCTACACCTTC.

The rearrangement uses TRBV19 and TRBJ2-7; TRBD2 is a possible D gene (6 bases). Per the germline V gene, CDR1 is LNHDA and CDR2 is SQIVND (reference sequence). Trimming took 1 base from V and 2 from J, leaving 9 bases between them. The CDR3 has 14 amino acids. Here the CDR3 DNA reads TGTGCCAGTAGTATAGGCGGGAATCCCTACGAGCAGTACTTC. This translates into CASSIGGNPYEQYF.